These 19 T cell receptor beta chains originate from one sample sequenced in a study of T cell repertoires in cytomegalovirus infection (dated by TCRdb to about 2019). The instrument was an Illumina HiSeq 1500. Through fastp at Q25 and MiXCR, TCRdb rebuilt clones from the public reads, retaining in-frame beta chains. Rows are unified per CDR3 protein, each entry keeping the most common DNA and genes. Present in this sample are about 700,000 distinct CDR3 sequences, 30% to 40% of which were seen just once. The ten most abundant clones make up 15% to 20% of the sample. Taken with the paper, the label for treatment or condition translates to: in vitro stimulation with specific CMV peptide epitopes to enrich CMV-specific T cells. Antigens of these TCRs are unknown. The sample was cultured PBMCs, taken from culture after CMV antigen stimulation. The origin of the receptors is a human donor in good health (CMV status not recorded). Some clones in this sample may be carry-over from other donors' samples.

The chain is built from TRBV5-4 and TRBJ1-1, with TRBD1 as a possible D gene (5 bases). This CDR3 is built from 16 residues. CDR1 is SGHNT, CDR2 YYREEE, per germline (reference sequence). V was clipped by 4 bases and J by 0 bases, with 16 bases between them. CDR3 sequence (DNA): TGTGCCAGCAGCCAGCCCGGTGAGGGGATGAACACTGAAGCTTTCTTT. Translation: CASSQPGEGMNTEAFF.

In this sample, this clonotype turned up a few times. The CDR3 protein is CASSDSVTGGGEQFF. DNA of the CDR3: TGTGCCAGCAGTGATAGCGTGACAGGGGGTGGTGAGCAGTTCTTC. The rearrangement links TRBV25-1 to TRBJ2-1; the match to TRBD1 covers 9 bases. The germline V gene has CDR1 MGHDK and CDR2 SYGVNS. The CDR3 sequence is 15 residues long. The junction had 9 bases not matched to a gene; V was cut back by 3 bases and J by 9 bases.

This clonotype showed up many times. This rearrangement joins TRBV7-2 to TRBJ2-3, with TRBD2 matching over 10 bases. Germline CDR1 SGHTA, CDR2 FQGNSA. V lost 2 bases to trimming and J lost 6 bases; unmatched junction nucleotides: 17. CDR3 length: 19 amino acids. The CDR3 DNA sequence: TGTGCCAGCAGCTTATCAGTGCTAGCGGGAGTCAGTTACGACGATACGCAGTATTTT. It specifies CASSLSVLAGVSYDDTQYF.

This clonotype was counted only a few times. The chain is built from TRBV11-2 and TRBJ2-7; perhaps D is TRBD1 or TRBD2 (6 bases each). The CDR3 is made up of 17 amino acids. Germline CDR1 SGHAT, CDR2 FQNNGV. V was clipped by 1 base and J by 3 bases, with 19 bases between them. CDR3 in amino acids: CASSLAAGGLMGYEQYF. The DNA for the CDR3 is TGTGCCAGCAGCTTAGCAGCCGGGGGCCTAATGGGCTACGAGCAGTACTTC.

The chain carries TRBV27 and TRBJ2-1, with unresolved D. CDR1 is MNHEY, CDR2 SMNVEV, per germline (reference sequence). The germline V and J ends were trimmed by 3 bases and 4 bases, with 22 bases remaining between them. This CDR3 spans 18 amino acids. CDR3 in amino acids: CASSFNKGARRPYNEQFF. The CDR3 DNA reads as TGTGCCAGCAGTTTCAACAAAGGAGCGCGCCGACCATACAATGAGCAGTTCTTC.

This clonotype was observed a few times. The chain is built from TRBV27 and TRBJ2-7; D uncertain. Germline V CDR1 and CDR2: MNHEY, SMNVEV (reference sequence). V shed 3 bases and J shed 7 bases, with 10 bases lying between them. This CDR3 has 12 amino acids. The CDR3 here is CASSFGSGEQYF. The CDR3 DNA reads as TGTGCCAGCAGTTTTGGATCTGGAGAGCAGTACTTC.

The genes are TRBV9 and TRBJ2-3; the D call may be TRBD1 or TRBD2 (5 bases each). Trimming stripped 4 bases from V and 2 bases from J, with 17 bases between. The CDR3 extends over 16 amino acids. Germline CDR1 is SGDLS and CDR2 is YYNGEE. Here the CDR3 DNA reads TGTGCCAGCAGCACCACCGGGACCCGACCCACAGATACGCAGTATTTT. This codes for CASSTTGTRPTDTQYF.

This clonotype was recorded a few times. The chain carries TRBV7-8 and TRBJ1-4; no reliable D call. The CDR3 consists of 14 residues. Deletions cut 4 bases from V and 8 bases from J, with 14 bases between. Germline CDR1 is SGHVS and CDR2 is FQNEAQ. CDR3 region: CASSSLWGEEKLFF. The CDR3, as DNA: TGTGCCAGCAGCTCACTTTGGGGTGAGGAAAAACTGTTTTTT.

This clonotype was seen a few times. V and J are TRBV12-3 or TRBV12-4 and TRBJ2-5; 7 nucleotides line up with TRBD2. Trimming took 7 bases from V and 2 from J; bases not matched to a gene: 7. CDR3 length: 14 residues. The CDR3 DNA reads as TGTGCCAGCATAAGCGGGGCAACTCAAGAGACCCAGTACTTC. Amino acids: CASISGATQETQYF.

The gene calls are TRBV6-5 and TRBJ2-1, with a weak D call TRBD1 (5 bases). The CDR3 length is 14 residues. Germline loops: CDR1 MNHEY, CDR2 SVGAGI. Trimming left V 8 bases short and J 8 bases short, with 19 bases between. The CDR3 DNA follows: TGTGCCAGCGGGGAAAGGGGTCGGGTATATGAGCAGTTCTTC. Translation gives CASGERGRVYEQFF.

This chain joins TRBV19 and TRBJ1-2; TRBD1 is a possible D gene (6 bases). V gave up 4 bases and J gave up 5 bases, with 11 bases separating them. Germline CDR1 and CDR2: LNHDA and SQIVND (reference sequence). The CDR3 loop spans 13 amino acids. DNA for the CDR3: TGTGCCAGTAGTACGGGACAATTTTATGGCTACACCTTC. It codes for CASSTGQFYGYTF.

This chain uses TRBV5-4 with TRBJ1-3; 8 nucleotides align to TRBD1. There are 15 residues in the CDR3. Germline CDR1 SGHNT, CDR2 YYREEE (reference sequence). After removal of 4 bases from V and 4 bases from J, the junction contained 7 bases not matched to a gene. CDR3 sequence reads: CASSTVRGLGNTIYF. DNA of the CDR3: TGTGCCAGCAGCACGGTCAGGGGGCTGGGAAACACCATATATTTT.

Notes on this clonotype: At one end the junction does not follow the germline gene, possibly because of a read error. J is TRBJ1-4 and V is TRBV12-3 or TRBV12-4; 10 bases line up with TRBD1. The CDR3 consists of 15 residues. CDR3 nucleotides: TGTGCCAGCACTTTAGGTGGACAGGGGGGCGAAAAACTGTTTTTT. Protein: CASTLGGQGGEKLFF.

CDR3 sequence: CASSFRAGDGYTF. The DNA for the CDR3 is TGTGCCAGCAGCTTCCGGGCCGGGGATGGCTACACCTTC. The chain employs TRBV7-2 and TRBJ1-2, with D uncertain. Trimming took off 3 bases at V and 6 bases at J, with 11 bases between the two ends. This CDR3 is 13 amino acids long. Germline V gene lookup returns CDR1 SGHTA and CDR2 FQGNSA.

CDR3: CASSRDLHEQYF. The CDR3 nucleotides are TGTGCCAGCAGTAGGGACCTCCACGAGCAGTACTTC. The chain carries TRBV6-1 and TRBJ2-7; either TRBD1 or TRBD2 may fit D (5 bases each). V was trimmed by 5 bases and J by 5 bases, leaving 10 bases between them. This CDR3 region has 12 residues. Per the germline V gene, CDR1 is MNHNS and CDR2 is SASEGT.

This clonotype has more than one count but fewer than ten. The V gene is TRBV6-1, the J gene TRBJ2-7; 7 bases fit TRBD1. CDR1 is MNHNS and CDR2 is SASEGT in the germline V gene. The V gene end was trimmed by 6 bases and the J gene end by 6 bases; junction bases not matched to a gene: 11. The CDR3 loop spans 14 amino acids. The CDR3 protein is CASRNNRGRGEQYF. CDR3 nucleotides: TGTGCCAGCAGAAACAACAGGGGACGTGGCGAGCAGTACTTC.

The CDR3 DNA is TGTGCCAGCAGCACCCATGAGGACTGGAATAAAGAAGGCACAGATACGCAGTATTTT. It encodes CASSTHEDWNKEGTDTQYF. The genes are TRBV7-9 and TRBJ2-3; a possible D gene is TRBD2 (5 bases). V was pared by 5 bases and J by 1 base, with 25 bases between. Germline V gene data show CDR1 as SEHNR and CDR2 as FQNEAQ (reference sequence). This CDR3 comprises 19 residues.

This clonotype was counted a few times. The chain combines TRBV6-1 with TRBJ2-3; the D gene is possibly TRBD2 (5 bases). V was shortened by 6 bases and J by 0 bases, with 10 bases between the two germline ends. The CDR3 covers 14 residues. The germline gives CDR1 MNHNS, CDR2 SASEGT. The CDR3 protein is CASSPDWSTDTQYF. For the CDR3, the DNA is TGTGCCAGCAGCCCGGACTGGAGCACAGATACGCAGTATTTT.

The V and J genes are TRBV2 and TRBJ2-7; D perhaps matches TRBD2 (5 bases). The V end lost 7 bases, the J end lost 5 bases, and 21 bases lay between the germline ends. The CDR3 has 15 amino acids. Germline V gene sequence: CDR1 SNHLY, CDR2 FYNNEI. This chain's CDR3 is CASMWTAGIIDEQYF. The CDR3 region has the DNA TGTGCCAGCATGTGGACTGCGGGTATTATCGACGAGCAGTACTTC. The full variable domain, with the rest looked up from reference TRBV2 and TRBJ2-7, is EPEVTQTPSHQVTQMGQEVILRCVPISNHLYFYWYRQILGQKVEFLVSFYNNEISEKSEIFDDQFSVERPDGSNFTLKIRSTKLEDSAMYFCASMWTAGIIDEQYFGPGTRLTVT.